This T cell receptor beta chain was identified in a study of T cells in localized non-small cell lung cancer. The length of the CDR3 is 13 residues. V gave up 2 bases and J gave up 5 bases, with 9 bases separating them. Germline-derived CDR1 and CDR2 are MNHGY and SAAAGT. Libraries were prepared by immunoSEQ multiplex PCR; TCRdb keeps only in-frame clonotypes and omits some of them. The sample carries 1,500 to 2,000 clones, around a quarter recorded once. By share, this clone ranks as medium-sized (0.01 to 0.1%). Sequencing used normal lung tissue next to the tumor, obtained before any cancer treatment. The receptor comes from a male donor at least 60 years old with stage II lung adenocarcinoma. The J gene is TRBJ2-5, the V gene TRBV6-8; possibly TRBD1 for D (5 bases). The CDR3 DNA is TGTGCCAGCAGTTACGGGCCAGGGGAGACCCAGTACTTC. It encodes CASSYGPGETQYF.